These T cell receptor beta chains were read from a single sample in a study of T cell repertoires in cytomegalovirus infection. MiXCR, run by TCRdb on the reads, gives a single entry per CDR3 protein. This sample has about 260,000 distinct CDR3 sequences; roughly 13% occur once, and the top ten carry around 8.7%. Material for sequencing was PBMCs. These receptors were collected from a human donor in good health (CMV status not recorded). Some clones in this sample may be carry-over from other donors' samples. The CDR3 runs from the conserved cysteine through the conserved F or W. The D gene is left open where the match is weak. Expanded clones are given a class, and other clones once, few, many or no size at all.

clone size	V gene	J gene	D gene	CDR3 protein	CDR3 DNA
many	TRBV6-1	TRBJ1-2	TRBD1	CASSPGGSRNGYTF	TGTGCCAGCAGTCCAGGGGGCAGTCGGAATGGCTACACCTTC
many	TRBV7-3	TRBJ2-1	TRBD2	CASSLMGGGATNEQFF	TGTGCCAGCAGCTTAATGGGCGGGGGGGCCACCAATGAGCAGTTCTTC
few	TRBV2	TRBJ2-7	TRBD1	CASSEGDRGRENEQYF	TGTGCCAGCAGTGAAGGGGACAGGGGGCGCGAGAACGAGCAGTACTTC
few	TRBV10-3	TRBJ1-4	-	CAISATGANEKLFF	TGTGCCATCAGTGCAACGGGGGCTAATGAAAAACTGTTTTTT
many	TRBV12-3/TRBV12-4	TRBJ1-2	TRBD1	CASSARGLSYGYTF	TGTGCCAGCAGTGCCAGGGGGCTGTCCTATGGCTACACCTTC
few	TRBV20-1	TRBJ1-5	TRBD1	CSASSGTANQPQHF	TGCAGTGCTTCCTCTGGGACAGCGAACCAGCCCCAGCATTTT
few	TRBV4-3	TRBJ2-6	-	CASSPGSGQGANVLTF	TGCGCCAGCAGCCCGGGGTCAGGTCAAGGGGCCAACGTCCTGACTTTC
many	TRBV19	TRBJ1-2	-	CATVTSGSNYGYTF	TGTGCCACCGTTACCTCCGGATCTAACTATGGCTACACCTTC
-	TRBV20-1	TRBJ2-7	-	CSVADSSYEQYF	TGCAGTGTAGCGGATAGCTCCTACGAGCAGTACTTC
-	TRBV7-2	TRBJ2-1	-	CASSSPEGYNEQFF	TGTGCCAGCAGCTCCCCAGAGGGCTACAATGAGCAGTTCTTC
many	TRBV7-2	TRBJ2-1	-	CASSYLGSGSSYNEQFF	TGTGCCAGCAGCTACCTCGGGTCCGGGAGCTCCTACAATGAGCAGTTCTTC
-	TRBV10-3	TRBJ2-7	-	CATYVQGRGGEQYF	TGTGCCACCTATGTACAGGGGCGCGGGGGCGAGCAGTACTTC
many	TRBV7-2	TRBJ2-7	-	CASSFGRSYEQYF	TGTGCCAGCAGCTTCGGCAGATCCTACGAGCAGTACTTC
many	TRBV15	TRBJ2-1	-	CATSRDRGSLNEQFF	TGTGCCACCAGCAGAGATAGGGGCAGCCTCAATGAGCAGTTCTTC
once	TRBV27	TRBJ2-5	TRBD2	CASSSGLAGIETQYF	TGTGCCAGCAGTTCGGGACTAGCGGGGATAGAGACCCAGTACTTC
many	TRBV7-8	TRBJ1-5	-	CASSLGGDSNQPQHF	TGTGCCAGCAGCTTAGGAGGGGATAGCAATCAGCCCCAGCATTTT
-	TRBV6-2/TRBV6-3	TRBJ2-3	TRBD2	CASTFRGTSGTDTQYF	TGTGCCAGCACCTTCAGGGGGACTAGCGGCACAGATACGCAGTATTTT
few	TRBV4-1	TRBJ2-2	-	CASSQGLSTGELFF	TGCGCCAGCAGCCAAGGTCTGTCCACCGGGGAGCTGTTTTTT
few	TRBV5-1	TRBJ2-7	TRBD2	CATSRGDSYEQYF	TGCGCCACCTCGCGGGGGGACTCCTACGAGCAGTACTTC
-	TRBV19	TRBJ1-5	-	CASNYDPRQPQHF	TGTGCCAGTAATTATGATCCCCGTCAGCCCCAGCATTTT
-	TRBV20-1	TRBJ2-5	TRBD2	CSGSAGQETQYF	TGCAGTGGGTCAGCGGGACAAGAGACCCAGTACTTC
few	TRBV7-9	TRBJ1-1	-	CASSSKGKTEAFF	TGTGCCAGCAGCTCGAAGGGGAAGACTGAAGCTTTCTTT
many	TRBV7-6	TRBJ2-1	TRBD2	CASSLGQRGGHEQFF	TGTGCCAGCAGCTTAGGCCAGCGGGGGGGCCATGAGCAGTTCTTC
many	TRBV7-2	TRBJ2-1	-	CASSGDEQFF	TGTGCCAGCAGCGGGGATGAGCAGTTCTTC
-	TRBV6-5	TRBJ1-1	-	CATWMTEGEAFF	TGTGCCACCTGGATGACGGAAGGTGAAGCTTTCTTT
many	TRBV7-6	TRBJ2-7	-	CASSGRREPLIEQYF	TGTGCCAGCAGCGGCAGGCGGGAACCCCTTATCGAGCAGTACTTC
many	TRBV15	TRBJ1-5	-	CATSRDKKQPQHF	TGTGCCACCAGCAGAGATAAGAAACAGCCCCAGCATTTT
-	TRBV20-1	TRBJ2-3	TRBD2	CSARLLLAGLTDTQYF	TGCAGTGCTCGTCTGCTACTAGCGGGTCTCACAGATACGCAGTATTTT
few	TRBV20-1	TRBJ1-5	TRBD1	CSARGDSYQPQHF	TGCAGTGCTAGAGGGGACAGCTATCAGCCCCAGCATTTT
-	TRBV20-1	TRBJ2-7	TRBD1	CSAAHRDRGYEQYF	TGCAGTGCTGCCCACCGGGACAGGGGGTACGAGCAGTACTTC
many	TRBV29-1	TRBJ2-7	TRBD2	CSVVTSGSRNEQYF	TGCAGCGTTGTGACTAGCGGGAGTCGGAACGAGCAGTACTTC
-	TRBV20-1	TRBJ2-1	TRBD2	CSAITSGAHNEQFF	TGCAGTGCTATTACTAGCGGAGCCCACAATGAGCAGTTCTTC
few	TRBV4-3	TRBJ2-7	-	CASSQGSVYEQYF	TGCGCCAGCAGCCAGGGGAGCGTCTACGAGCAGTACTTC
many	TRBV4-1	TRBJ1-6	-	CASSQVSGGLTPLHF	TGCGCCAGCAGCCAAGTCAGTGGGGGGCTTACACCCCTCCACTTT
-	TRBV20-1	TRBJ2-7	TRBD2	CSGGLAVSYEQYF	TGCAGTGGAGGACTAGCGGTCTCCTACGAGCAGTACTTC
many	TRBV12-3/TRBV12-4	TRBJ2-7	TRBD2	CASSRDVRGDEQYF	TGTGCCAGCAGCCGAGACGTGCGGGGGGACGAGCAGTACTTC
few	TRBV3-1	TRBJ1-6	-	CASSGRTAYNSPLHF	TGTGCCAGCAGCGGACGGACGGCCTATAATTCACCCCTCCACTTT
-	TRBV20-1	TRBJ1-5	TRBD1	CSAPRDSYQPQHF	TGCAGTGCTCCTAGGGACAGCTATCAGCCCCAGCATTTT
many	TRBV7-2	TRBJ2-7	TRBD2	CASSLAGAGGFYEQYF	TGTGCCAGCAGCTTAGCGGGGGCGGGAGGTTTCTACGAGCAGTACTTC
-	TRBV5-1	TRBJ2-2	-	CASSPIGGVNTGELFF	TGCGCCAGCAGCCCGATCGGGGGCGTGAACACCGGGGAGCTGTTTTTT